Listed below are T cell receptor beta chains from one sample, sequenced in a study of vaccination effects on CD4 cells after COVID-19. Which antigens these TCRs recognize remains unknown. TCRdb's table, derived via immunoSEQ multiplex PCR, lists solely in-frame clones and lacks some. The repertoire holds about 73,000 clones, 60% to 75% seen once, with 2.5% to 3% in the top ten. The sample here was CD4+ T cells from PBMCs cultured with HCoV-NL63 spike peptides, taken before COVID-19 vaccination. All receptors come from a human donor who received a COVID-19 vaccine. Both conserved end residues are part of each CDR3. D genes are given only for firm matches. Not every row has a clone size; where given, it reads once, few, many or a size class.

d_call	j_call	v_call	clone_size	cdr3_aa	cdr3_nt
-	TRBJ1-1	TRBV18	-	CASSPPSQGRTEAFF	TGTGCCAGCTCACCACCATCACAGGGTAGGACTGAAGCTTTCTTT
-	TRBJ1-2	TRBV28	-	CASSFGPGYGYTF	TGTGCCAGCAGTTTCGGACCGGGCTATGGCTACACCTTC
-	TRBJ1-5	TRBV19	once	CASSMIAGSGQPQHF	TGTGCCAGTAGTATGATTGCAGGGAGCGGTCAGCCCCAGCATTTT
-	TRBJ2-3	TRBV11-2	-	CASSLGSWGPQYF	TGTGCCAGCAGCTTAGGAAGCTGGGGTCCGCAGTATTTT
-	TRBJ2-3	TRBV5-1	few	CASSFSGTDTQYF	TGCGCCAGCAGCTTTAGCGGCACAGATACGCAGTATTTT
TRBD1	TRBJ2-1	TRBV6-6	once	CASSRRQGAVYNEQFF	TGTGCCAGCAGTCGAAGACAGGGGGCCGTATACAATGAGCAGTTCTTC
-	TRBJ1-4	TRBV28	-	CASSLEGSTEKLFF	TGTGCCAGCAGTTTAGAGGGGTCGACTGAAAAACTGTTTTTT
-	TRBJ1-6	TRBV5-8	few	CASSLGGLSSPLHF	TGTGCCAGCAGCTTAGGGGGGCTCAGTTCACCCCTCCACTTT
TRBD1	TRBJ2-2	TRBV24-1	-	CATSLSGQGNTGELFF	TGTGCCACCAGCCTCTCCGGACAGGGGAACACCGGGGAGCTGTTTTTT
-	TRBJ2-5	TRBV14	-	CASSQPVGTQYF	TGTGCCAGCAGCCAACCAGTCGGGACCCAGTACTTC
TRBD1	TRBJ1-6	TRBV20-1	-	CSASRTGDNSPLHF	TGCAGTGCTAGTCGGACAGGAGATAATTCACCCCTCCACTTT
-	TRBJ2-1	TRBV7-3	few	CASSLTASGNEQFF	TGTGCCAGCAGCTTAACGGCCAGCGGCAATGAGCAGTTCTTC
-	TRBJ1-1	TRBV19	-	CATRDGGSGTEAFF	TGTGCCACCCGGGACGGGGGTAGTGGCACTGAAGCTTTCTTT